This TCR beta chain was obtained from a study of OX40 agonist ivuxolimab in advanced cancers. CDR1 and CDR2 (germline): SEHNR, FQNEAQ (reference sequence). V lost 5 bases and J lost 5, with 19 bases in between. This CDR3 spans 16 amino acids. Here immunoSEQ multiplex PCR was the method, and the copy in TCRdb shows in-frame clones only, minus some. The repertoire holds approximately 18,000 clones, with roughly nine tenths as singletons. Collection of blood occurred at baseline, at cycle 4 day 1, and at cycle 7 day 1. The sequence was collected from an adult with an advanced solid tumor such as melanoma, head and neck, liver or kidney cancer. The specimen comprised CD4+ or CD8+ T cells sorted from blood, sampled in a trial of the OX40 agonist ivuxolimab. The chain joins TRBV7-9 to TRBJ2-1, with D tentatively TRBD2 (5 bases). DNA of the CDR3: TGTGCCAGCAGCCGTGGGCTAGCCACCTACGACAATGAGCAGTTCTTC. Translating it yields CASSRGLATYDNEQFF.